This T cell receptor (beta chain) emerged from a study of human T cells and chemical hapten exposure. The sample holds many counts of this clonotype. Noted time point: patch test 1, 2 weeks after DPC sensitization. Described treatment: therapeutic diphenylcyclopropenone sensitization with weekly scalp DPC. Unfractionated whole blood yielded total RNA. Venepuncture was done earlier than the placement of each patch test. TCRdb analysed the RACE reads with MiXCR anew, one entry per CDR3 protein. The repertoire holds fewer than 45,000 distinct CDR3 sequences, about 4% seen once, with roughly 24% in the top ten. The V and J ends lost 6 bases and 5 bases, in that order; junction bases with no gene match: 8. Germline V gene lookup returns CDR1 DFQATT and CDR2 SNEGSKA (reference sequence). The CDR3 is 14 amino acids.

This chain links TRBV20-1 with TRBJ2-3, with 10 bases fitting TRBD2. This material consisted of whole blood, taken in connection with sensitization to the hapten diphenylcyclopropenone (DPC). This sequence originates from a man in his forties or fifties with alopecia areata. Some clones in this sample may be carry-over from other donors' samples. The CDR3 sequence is CSAVSGRAGDTQYF. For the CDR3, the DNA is TGCAGTGCCGTCAGCGGGAGGGCCGGAGATACGCAGTATTTT.